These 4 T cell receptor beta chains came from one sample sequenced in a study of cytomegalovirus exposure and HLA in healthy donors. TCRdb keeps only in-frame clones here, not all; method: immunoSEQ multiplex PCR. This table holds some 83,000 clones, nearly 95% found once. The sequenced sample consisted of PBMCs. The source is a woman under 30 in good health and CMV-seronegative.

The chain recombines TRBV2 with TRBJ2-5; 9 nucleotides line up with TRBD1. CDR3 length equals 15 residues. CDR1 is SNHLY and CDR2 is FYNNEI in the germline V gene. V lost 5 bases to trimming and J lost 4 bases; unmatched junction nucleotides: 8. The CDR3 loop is CASSKQGARGETQYF. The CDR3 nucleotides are TGTGCCAGCAGTAAACAGGGGGCCCGGGGAGAGACCCAGTACTTC.

Here the CDR3 DNA reads TGTGCCAGCAGCTTAGTTTGGGACATGACCTACGAGCAGTACTTC. This codes for CASSLVWDMTYEQYF. This chain connects TRBV11-2 to TRBJ2-7; D is perhaps TRBD1 (6 bases). V was shortened by 1 base and J by 2 bases, with 12 bases between the two germline ends. Germline loops: CDR1 SGHAT, CDR2 FQNNGV. The CDR3 runs to 15 residues.

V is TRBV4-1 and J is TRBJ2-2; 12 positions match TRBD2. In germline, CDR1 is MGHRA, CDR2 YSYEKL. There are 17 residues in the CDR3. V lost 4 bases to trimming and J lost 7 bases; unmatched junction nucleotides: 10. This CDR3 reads CASSPRTSGELNGELFF. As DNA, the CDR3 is TGCGCCAGCAGCCCAAGGACTAGCGGGGAGCTCAACGGGGAGCTGTTTTTT.

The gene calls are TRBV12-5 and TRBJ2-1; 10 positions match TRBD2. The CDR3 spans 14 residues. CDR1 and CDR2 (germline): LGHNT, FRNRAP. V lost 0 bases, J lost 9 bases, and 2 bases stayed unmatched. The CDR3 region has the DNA TGTGCTAGTGGTTTGGTTGGGACTAGCGCTGAGCAGTTCTTC. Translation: CASGLVGTSAEQFF.